The 3 T cell receptor beta chains in this list originate from one sample, sequenced in a study of blood T cells in healthy people across ages. Primed by a sample-barcoded 5' primer and a J-beta primer mix, a second PCR proceeded for about 7 to 11 cycles. TCRdb analysed the 5' RACE reads with MiXCR anew, one entry per CDR3 protein. The profile shows 1.5 million to 2 million distinct CDR3 sequences, approximately 28% of them singletons. The sample comprised blood. Every receptor here comes from a woman aged 25 to 39 in good health.

The chain has TRBV7-2 and TRBJ1-4; TRBD1 is a possible D gene (5 bases). There are 16 residues in the CDR3. V was pared by 5 bases and J by 4 bases, with 17 bases between. The germline CDR1 and CDR2 sequences are SGHTA and FQGNSA. The DNA for the CDR3 is TGTGCCAGCAGCCTCCAAATTCAGGGCGGTAATGAAAAACTGTTTTTT. It yields the protein CASSLQIQGGNEKLFF.

This rearrangement joins TRBV29-1 to TRBJ2-1; no clear D gene. Trimming stripped 7 bases from V and 0 bases from J, with 7 bases between. CDR1 is SQVTM and CDR2 is ANQGSEA in the germline V gene. The CDR3 spans 12 residues. The CDR3 DNA is TGCAGCGGGGAAAGCTCCTACAATGAGCAGTTCTTC. Translated, it gives CSGESSYNEQFF.

This chain connects TRBV5-1 to TRBJ2-1, with TRBD1 as a possible D gene (6 bases). Germline CDR1 and CDR2: SGHRS and YFSETQ. The CDR3 sequence is 11 residues long. The germline V and J ends were trimmed by 2 bases and 15 bases, with 12 bases remaining between them. CDR3 sequence (DNA): TGCGCCAGCAGCTTCCGGGACAAGACGTTCTTC. Its translation is CASSFRDKTFF.